A single sample is the source of the 23 T cell receptor beta chains below, sequenced in a study of shared clonotypes between healthy human individuals. Sequencing used immunoSEQ multiplex PCR; TCRdb keeps in-frame clones, though not all of them. The sample includes roughly 2 million clones, just under 95% of them seen just once. The naive CD8 population came from CD45RO-negative cells selected for CCR7, without terminally differentiated effector memory CD45RA+ cells. Sequencing was performed on naive CD8+ T cells sorted from blood. Receptor source: a man between 18 and 35 years old in good health.

The chain has TRBV2 and TRBJ2-7; maybe TRBD1 (5 bases). Trimming left V 1 base short and J 1 base short, with 11 bases between. The germline V gene encodes CDR1 SNHLY and CDR2 FYNNEI. This CDR3 is built from 15 residues. The CDR3 bases are TGTGCCAGCAGTGAAGGTTTGACAGCGTCCTACGAGCAGTACTTC. Its translation: CASSEGLTASYEQYF. Full variable domain (remainder filled in from reference TRBV2 and TRBJ2-7): EPEVTQTPSHQVTQMGQEVILRCVPISNHLYFYWYRQILGQKVEFLVSFYNNEISEKSEIFDDQFSVERPDGSNFTLKIRSTKLEDSAMYFCASSEGLTASYEQYFGPGTRLTVT.

This chain joins TRBV9 and TRBJ2-3, with TRBD2 as a possible D gene (5 bases). V lost 3 bases to trimming and J lost 1 base, with 15 bases between them. The length of the CDR3 is 16 residues. Per the germline V gene, CDR1 is SGDLS and CDR2 is YYNGEE. DNA for the CDR3: TGTGCCAGCAGCGATTCTCTCGACGGGGGCACAGATACGCAGTATTTT. Residues: CASSDSLDGGTDTQYF.

This chain uses TRBV27 with TRBJ2-1, with D perhaps TRBD1 (6 bases). Germline V lookup: CDR1 MNHEY, CDR2 SMNVEV (reference sequence). The ends were cut back, 6 bases at V and 8 bases at J, with 14 bases in the middle. The CDR3 extends over 13 amino acids. CDR3 nucleotide sequence: TGTGCCAGCAGCCTCGACAGGTTGCATGAGCAGTTCTTC. Amino acid sequence: CASSLDRLHEQFF.

This chain uses TRBV7-9 with TRBJ2-2; 11 bases agree with TRBD2. Looked up from germline, CDR1 is SEHNR and CDR2 is FQNEAQ (reference sequence). Trimming took 9 bases from V and 7 from J; bases not matched to a gene: 7. The CDR3 extends over 14 amino acids. CDR3 sequence reads: CASLAGGSYGELFF. CDR3 sequence (DNA): TGTGCCAGTCTAGCGGGGGGATCCTACGGGGAGCTGTTTTTT.

The J gene is TRBJ1-2, the V gene TRBV21-1; TRBD1, the D gene given by the table, was not confirmed from the DNA. TRBV21-1 is assigned pseudogene status. The length of the CDR3 is 15 residues. The CDR3, as DNA: TGTGCCAGCAGCAAAGGGGACAAGTATAACTATGGCTACACCTTC. Translating it yields CASSKGDKYNYGYTF.

In regard to this clone: At one of its ends the junction is not consistent with the germline gene, which may arise from a read error. CDR3 amino acids: CASSQAGTSF. The DNA for the CDR3 is TGTGCCAGCAGCCAAGCCGGGACATCCTTC. This chain links TRBV6-1 with TRBJ1-2; D possibly corresponds to TRBD1 (6 bases). From germline, CDR1 is MNHNS and CDR2 SASEGT. The CDR3 totals 10 residues.

The chain carries TRBV7-9 and TRBJ2-5, with D possibly TRBD2 on 6 matching bases. V was trimmed by 5 bases and J by 3 bases, leaving 13 bases between them. This CDR3 has 14 amino acids. CDR1 and CDR2 (germline): SEHNR, FQNEAQ (reference sequence). The CDR3 region has the DNA TGTGCCAGCAGCCGCGGGACGACCGAAGAGACCCAGTACTTC. Amino acids: CASSRGTTEETQYF. The complete variable domain, with remaining parts taken from reference TRBV7-9 and TRBJ2-5, reads DTGVSQNPRHKITKRGQNVTFRCDPISEHNRLYWYRQTLGQGPEFLTYFQNEAQLEKSRLLSDRFSAERPKGSFSTLEIQRTEQGDSAMYLCASSRGTTEETQYFGPGTRLLVL.

The chain recombines TRBV6-5 with TRBJ2-5; 9 bases align to TRBD2. The CDR3 runs 15 residues. The V and J ends lost 6 bases and 4 bases, in that order; junction bases with no gene match: 9. Germline V gene data show CDR1 as MNHEY and CDR2 as SVGAGI. CDR3 region: CASSPDQLAGETQYF. The CDR3 region has the DNA TGTGCCAGCAGCCCTGACCAACTAGCGGGAGAGACCCAGTACTTC.

V and J are TRBV6-1 and TRBJ2-7, with 9 bases fitting TRBD2. The CDR3 extends over 13 amino acids. Germline V lookup: CDR1 MNHNS, CDR2 SASEGT. CDR3 sequence: CATLAGTDYEQYF. The CDR3 nucleotides read TGTGCTACCCTAGCGGGAACCGACTACGAGCAGTACTTC.

This chain joins TRBV30 and TRBJ1-2; D remains ambiguous. This CDR3 is 13 amino acids long. Germline V gives CDR1 GTSNPN, CDR2 SVGIG (reference sequence). The germline V and J ends were trimmed by 2 bases and 4 bases, with 11 bases remaining between them. CDR3 DNA: TGTGCCTGGAGTCTCGACACTCCCTATGGCTACACCTTC. This translates into CAWSLDTPYGYTF.

The chain is built from TRBV4-1 and TRBJ2-7; 10 bases agree with TRBD1. Germline assignment: CDR1 MGHRA and CDR2 YSYEKL. The V segment lost 3 bases and the J segment 7 bases; nucleotides outside the gene matches: 6. The CDR3 sequence is 14 residues long. CDR3 sequence: CASSHGTGVQEQYF. In nucleotides, the CDR3 is TGCGCCAGCAGCCACGGGACAGGGGTGCAGGAGCAGTACTTC.

This chain links TRBV4-1 with TRBJ2-1, with D maybe TRBD1 (5 bases). The germline gives CDR1 MGHRA, CDR2 YSYEKL. V lost 2 bases and J lost 7, with 15 bases in between. The CDR3 covers 15 residues. CDR3 in DNA: TGCGCCAGCAGCCAATCAAGGCAGGGATGGAATGAGCAGTTCTTC. This encodes CASSQSRQGWNEQFF.

This clone has a single count. The sample carries other DNA sequences with the same CDR3. The CDR3 spells CASSYDREETQYF. The CDR3 nucleotides read TGTGCCAGCAGTTATGACAGAGAAGAGACCCAGTACTTC. The chain carries TRBV6-5 and TRBJ2-5; D is perhaps TRBD1 (5 bases). There are 13 residues in the CDR3. V was cut by 3 bases and J by 3 bases, with 8 bases left in between. Germline loops: CDR1 MNHEY, CDR2 SVGAGI.

The V call is TRBV4-1, the J call TRBJ2-2; a weak D match, TRBD2 (5 bases). CDR3 length: 12 amino acids. Looked up from germline, CDR1 is MGHRA and CDR2 is YSYEKL. Trimming took 7 bases from V and 6 from J, leaving 9 bases between them. CDR3 residues: CASTSGSGELFF. The CDR3, as DNA: TGCGCCAGCACATCGGGGTCCGGGGAGCTGTTTTTT.

The chain links TRBV6-6 to TRBJ1-2, with 7 positions matching TRBD1. Germline loops: CDR1 MNHNY, CDR2 SVGAGI (reference sequence). V was clipped by 8 bases and J by 6 bases; unmatched bases: 3. The CDR3 loop spans 11 amino acids. CDR3 coding DNA: TGTGCCAGCGTTACAGGGGATGGCTACACCTTC. As protein: CASVTGDGYTF.

The chain employs TRBV13 and TRBJ2-3; D is undetermined. From germline, CDR1 is PRHDT and CDR2 FYEKMQ (reference sequence). With 0 bases removed from V and 4 bases from J, the gap between germline ends came to 5 bases. The CDR3 sequence is 13 residues long. CDR3 sequence (DNA): TGTGCCAGCAGCTTAGGGTACCCAGATACGCAGTATTTT. This sequence encodes CASSLGYPDTQYF.

The J gene is TRBJ2-7, the V gene TRBV9; 13 positions match TRBD2. With 4 bases clipped from V and 6 bases from J, the junction kept 13 bases outside the gene matches. The length of the CDR3 is 17 residues. Germline CDR1 and CDR2: SGDLS and YYNGEE. The CDR3 DNA sequence: TGTGCCAGCAGCAAGGGACTAGCGGGGTCCGGATCGGGCGAGCAGTACTTC. This sequence encodes CASSKGLAGSGSGEQYF.

The chain carries TRBV4-1 and TRBJ2-7; 10 bases match TRBD2. This CDR3 has 15 amino acids. V lost 5 bases, J lost 2 bases, and 6 bases stayed unmatched. Germline CDR1 and CDR2: MGHRA and YSYEKL. CDR3 protein: CASSFSGGLTYEQYF. DNA for the CDR3: TGCGCCAGCAGCTTTAGCGGGGGGCTTACCTACGAGCAGTACTTC.

The rearrangement joins TRBV4-3 to TRBJ2-3; D unresolved. The germline V gene encodes CDR1 LGHNA and CDR2 YSLEER. With 0 bases removed from V and 0 bases from J, the gap between germline ends came to 10 bases. This CDR3 contains 16 residues. CDR3 region: CASSQDWASSTDTQYF. DNA for the CDR3: TGCGCCAGCAGCCAAGATTGGGCCAGTAGCACAGATACGCAGTATTTT.

This chain links TRBV5-6 with TRBJ2-1; D may be TRBD2 (7 bases). Germline loops: CDR1 SGHDT, CDR2 YYEEEE. The CDR3 is 16 residues long. Trimming cost V 5 bases and J 3 bases, with 18 bases left between them. Here the CDR3 reads CASSGNGGLYYNEQFF. The DNA of the CDR3 is TGTGCCAGCAGTGGAAACGGGGGGCTCTACTACAATGAGCAGTTCTTC.

The chain uses TRBV6-5 and TRBJ2-7; D ambiguous. V lost 2 bases to trimming and J lost 2 bases, with 10 bases between them. The CDR3 consists of 14 residues. Germline V CDR1 and CDR2: MNHEY, SVGAGI. CDR3 residues: CASSYALGAYEQYF. The CDR3 DNA reads as TGTGCCAGCAGTTACGCCCTTGGAGCCTACGAGCAGTACTTC.

The gene calls are TRBV19 and TRBJ2-7, with D possibly being TRBD2 (5 bases). Per the germline V gene, CDR1 is LNHDA and CDR2 is SQIVND (reference sequence). The V and J ends lost 4 bases and 3 bases respectively, with 10 bases between them. CDR3 length equals 13 residues. The CDR3 bases are TGTGCCAGTAGTAGTGGGAGCCACTACGAGCAGTACTTC. Translating gives CASSSGSHYEQYF.

V gene TRBV7-8 combines with J gene TRBJ1-1, with TRBD1 as a possible D gene (6 bases). CDR1 is SGHVS, CDR2 FQNEAQ, per germline. Between the trimmed V and J ends, which lost 8 bases and 5 bases, there was a span of 24 bases. There are 16 residues in the CDR3. CDR3 sequence reads: CASLKGRLGGGTEAFF. CDR3 nucleotide sequence: TGTGCCAGCCTGAAGGGCCGACTAGGGGGGGGAACTGAAGCTTTCTTT. Using reference TRBV7-8 and TRBJ1-1 for the parts outside the CDR3, the full variable domain is GAGVSQSPRYKVAKRGQDVALRCDPISGHVSLFWYQQALGQGPEFLTYFQNEAQLDKSGLPSDRFFAERPEGSVSTLKIQRTQQEDSAVYLCASLKGRLGGGTEAFFGQGTRLTVV.